The following is a T cell receptor beta chain sequence with its context. This entry belongs to a study of blood T cells in healthy people across ages. CDR3 length: 13 amino acids. CDR1 LNHDA and CDR2 SQIVND come from the germline V gene (reference sequence). The trim removed 5 bases at V and 6 bases at J, leaving 3 bases unmatched. With a J-beta primer mix and a sample-barcoded 5' primer, a second PCR ran roughly 6 to 12 cycles. TCRdb fed the 5' RACE reads into MiXCR, producing one record per CDR3 protein. The sample includes fewer than 2,000,000 distinct CDR3 sequences, roughly 43% of them seen just once.

The specimen sequenced was blood. The receptor was isolated from a human donor in good health. This chain joins TRBV19 and TRBJ1-2; 10 bases line up with TRBD1. CDR3 DNA sequence: TGTGCCAGTAGTGACAGGGGGCTTAATGGCTACACCTTC. The encoded protein is CASSDRGLNGYTF.